The text below deals with one T cell receptor (beta chain). This record belongs to a study of blood T cell repertoires in COVID-19. Whole-study context: Donors in the United States, Italy and Spain gave samples during acute or convalescent COVID-19. PBMCs, B-cell-depleted T cells, or T cells were the source of the cDNA or gDNA that made up the material.

Germline V gene lookup returns CDR1 SNHLY and CDR2 FYNNEI. The CDR3 sequence is 16 residues long. With V trimmed by 8 bases and J by 0 bases, 7 bases remained unmatched. Under the authors' procedure: Researchers report that nucleated cell counts were estimated from reference gene primer amplification. Some clones are missing from TCRdb's copy, which holds only in-frame ones; the method was immunoSEQ multiplex PCR. Clone size and V and J calls were adopted from that table, with D and trimming inferred from the DNA. The table has approximately 70,000 clones, 88% seen once. This rearrangement joins TRBV2 to TRBJ2-1, with TRBD2 matching over 10 bases. The TCR was taken from a human donor in a cohort sampled during active COVID-19. The sample consisted of peripheral blood. CDR3 DNA: TGTGCCAGCGACCTCTTAGCGGGAGGCTCCTACAATGAGCAGTTCTTC. This encodes CASDLLAGGSYNEQFF.